This entry describes one TCR beta chain. These data belong to a study of blood T cell repertoires in COVID-19. Study overall: The samples span acute and convalescent COVID-19 from the United States, Italy and Spain. Sample material is recorded as cDNA or gDNA derived from T cells, B-cell-depleted T cells, or PBMCs.

There are 13 residues in the CDR3. The V and J ends lost 3 bases and 1 base respectively, with 6 bases between them. Germline V gene lookup returns CDR1 SQVTM and CDR2 ANQGSEA. In the study's own analysis: Nucleated cell number was recorded as an estimate derived from reference gene primer amplification. Clones were read by immunoSEQ multiplex PCR, and TCRdb kept only the in-frame ones, dropping some. That table supplies the V and J calls and clone size; D and trimming were determined from the DNA. The data contain roughly 90,000 clones, 80% of them singletons. This TCR was recovered from a woman in her 70s with acute or convalescent COVID-19. Input material: peripheral blood. The rearrangement joins TRBV29-1 to TRBJ2-2, with no clear D. The CDR3 nucleotides are TGCAGCGTTGACCGCGAGAACACCGGGGAGCTGTTTTTT. This encodes CSVDRENTGELFF.